This T cell receptor (beta chain) was obtained from a study of shared T cell receptors in the human thymus. CDR1 and CDR2 from the germline V gene are SGHNT and YYREEE (reference sequence). Trimming shortened V by 4 bases and J by 0 bases, and 14 bases separated the two germline ends. The CDR3 is made up of 16 amino acids. Data came from immunoSEQ multiplex PCR; TCRdb stores just in-frame clones and leaves some out. Seen here are approximately 580,000 clones, around 78% observed once, and the top ten hold roughly 0.013%. The sample was also reused in another study, on human thymus T cells. From that study: Resections that were taken during corrective heart surgery supplied the thymus tissue. Thymic and blood repertoires seemed to show skewed V and J gene use.

The receptor was isolated from a boy younger than two with a congenital heart defect. The sample was thymocytes. The gene calls are TRBV5-4 and TRBJ2-4; TRBD1 might be the D (6 bases). The CDR3 DNA sequence: TGTGCCAGCAGCCAGGGGCCTACGCCAGCCAAAAACATTCAGTACTTC. Its translation is CASSQGPTPAKNIQYF. Filled out from reference TRBV5-4 and TRBJ2-4, the complete variable domain reads ETGVTQSPTHLIKTRGQQVTLRCSSQSGHNTVSWYQQALGQGPQFIFQYYREEENGRGNFPPRFSGLQFPNYSSELNVNALELDDSALYLCASSQGPTPAKNIQYFGAGTRLSVL.